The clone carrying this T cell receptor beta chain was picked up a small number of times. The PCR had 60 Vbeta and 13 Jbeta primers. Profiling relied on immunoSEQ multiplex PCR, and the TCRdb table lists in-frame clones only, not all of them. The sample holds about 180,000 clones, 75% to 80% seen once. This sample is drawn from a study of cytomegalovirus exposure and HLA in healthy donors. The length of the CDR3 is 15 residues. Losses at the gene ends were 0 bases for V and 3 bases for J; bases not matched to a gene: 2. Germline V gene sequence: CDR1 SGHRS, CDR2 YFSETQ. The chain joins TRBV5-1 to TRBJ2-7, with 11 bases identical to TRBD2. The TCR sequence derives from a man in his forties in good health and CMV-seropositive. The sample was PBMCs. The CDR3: CASSLGSGRDYEQYF. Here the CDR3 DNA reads TGCGCCAGCAGCTTGGGTAGCGGGAGGGACTACGAGCAGTACTTC.